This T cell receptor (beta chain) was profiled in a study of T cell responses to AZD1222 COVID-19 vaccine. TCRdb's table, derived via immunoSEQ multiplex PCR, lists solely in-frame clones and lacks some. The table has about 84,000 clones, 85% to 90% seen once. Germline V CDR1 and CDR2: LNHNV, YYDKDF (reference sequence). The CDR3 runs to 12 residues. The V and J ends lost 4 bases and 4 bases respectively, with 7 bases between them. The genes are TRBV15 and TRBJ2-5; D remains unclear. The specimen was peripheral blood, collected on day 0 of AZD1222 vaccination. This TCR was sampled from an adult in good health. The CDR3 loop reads CATSTPAETQYF. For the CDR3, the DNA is TGTGCCACCAGCACCCCCGCAGAGACCCAGTACTTC.